This T cell receptor (beta chain) was profiled in a study of cytomegalovirus exposure and HLA in healthy donors. The PCR used 60 Vbeta and 13 Jbeta primers. Generated by immunoSEQ multiplex PCR, the TCRdb table keeps only in-frame clones and is missing some. There are 95,000 to 150,000 clones in the sample; approximately 80% occur only once, and 2% to 2.5% lies in the top ten. The CDR3 totals 16 residues. The V gene lost 4 bases and the J gene lost 4 bases, with 19 bases spanning the gap. Per the germline V gene, CDR1 is SGHRS and CDR2 is YFSETQ. This TCR was recovered from a woman aged 40 to 50 in good health and CMV-seronegative. The sequenced material came from PBMCs. The gene calls are TRBV5-1 and TRBJ2-3, with a possible D match to TRBD2 (6 bases). CDR3 in amino acids: CASSPGLHETADTQYF. The CDR3, as DNA: TGCGCCAGCAGCCCGGGACTCCATGAAACCGCAGATACGCAGTATTTT. The full variable domain, in which reference TRBV5-1 and TRBJ2-3 provide the parts outside the CDR3, is KAGVTQTPRYLIKTRGQQVTLSCSPISGHRSVSWYQQTPGQGLQFLFEYFSETQRNKGNFPGRFSGRQFSNSRSEMNVSTLELGDSALYLCASSPGLHETADTQYFGPGTRLTVL.